This TCR beta chain stems from a study of blood T cells in healthy people across ages. Next came a second PCR, run for 7 to 11 cycles, which used a sample-barcoded 5' primer along with a J-beta primer mix. TCRdb independently ran MiXCR on the 5' RACE reads; one entry per CDR3 protein. The profile covers approximately 1,700,000 distinct CDR3 sequences, with approximately 40% appearing a single time and 23% taken by the ten largest. Study findings and constraints: Researchers report that TCR beta diversity correlated strongly with naive T cell percentage.

Investigators took about 10 milliliters of peripheral blood from every donor. Worth noting for this clonotype: The target antigen is unknown.

The CDR3 contains 14 residues. J lost 6 bases, V lost 6 bases, and 7 bases had no gene match. The germline V gene has CDR1 SGHVS and CDR2 FQNEAQ. The sequencing input was blood. The TCR originated in a human donor in good health. The chain is built from TRBV7-8 and TRBJ1-2; 10 nucleotides agree with TRBD1. CDR3: CASSRDRGQNGYTF. CDR3 DNA sequence: TGTGCCAGCAGTCGTGACAGGGGGCAGAATGGCTACACCTTC.